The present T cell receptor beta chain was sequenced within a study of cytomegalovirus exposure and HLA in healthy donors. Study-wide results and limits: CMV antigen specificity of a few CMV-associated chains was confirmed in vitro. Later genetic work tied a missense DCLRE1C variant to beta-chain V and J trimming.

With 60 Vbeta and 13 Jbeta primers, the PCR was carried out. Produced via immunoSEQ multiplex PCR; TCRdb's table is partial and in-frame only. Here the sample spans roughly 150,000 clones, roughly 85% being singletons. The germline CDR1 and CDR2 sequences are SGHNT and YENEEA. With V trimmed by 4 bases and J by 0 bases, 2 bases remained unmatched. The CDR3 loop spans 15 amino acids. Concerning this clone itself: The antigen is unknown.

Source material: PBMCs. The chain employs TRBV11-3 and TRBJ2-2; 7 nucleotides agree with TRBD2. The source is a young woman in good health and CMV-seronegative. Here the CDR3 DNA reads TGTGCCAGCAGCTGGGGGGGAACGAACACCGGGGAGCTGTTTTTT. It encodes CASSWGGTNTGELFF. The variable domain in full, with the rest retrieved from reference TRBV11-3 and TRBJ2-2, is EAGVVQSPRYKIIEKKQPVAFWCNPISGHNTLYWYLQNLGQGPELLIRYENEEAVDDSQLPKDRFSAERLKGVDSTLKIQPAELGDSAVYLCASSWGGTNTGELFFGEGSRLTVL.